This T cell receptor beta chain originates from a study of T cells in tuberculosis (dated by TCRdb to the late 2010s). Regarding the study in general: To characterize T cells specific for the mycobacterial lipid antigen glucose monomycolate (GMM), the study used CD1B tetramers together with high-throughput TCR immunosequencing. In a South African clinical cohort, IGRA-negative adolescents, IGRA-positive adolescents with latent tuberculosis and adults with active tuberculosis were compared, with ten people in each group. Active tuberculosis patient PBMC were archived before or within 7 days of starting standard anti-tuberculosis treatment. What the authors observed across the whole study: Compared with IGRA-negative controls, TCR-alpha repertoires from active tuberculosis had smaller mean NN-distances to GMM-specific TCRs, which suggests clonal expansion of these TCRs. Clinical samples were selected based on the availability of cryopreserved specimens, with adults included as active tuberculosis cases and adolescents included as controls. Shorter CDR3-alpha lengths in active tuberculosis patients partly drove the smaller NN-distances, and the TCR-beta difference was not statistically significant. A classifier using the diverse GMM-specific repertoire reached just over 85% accuracy (AUROC roughly 0.9), compared with approximately 73% accuracy using GEM motif frequencies.

The immunoSEQ multiplex PCR assay was used to generate TCR libraries, with TCR-beta and/or TCR-alpha/delta assays applied to each sample. The Illumina high-throughput platform was used to sequence the amplified TCR libraries. The authors processed their data as follows. Clustering and dimensionality reduction relied on pairwise TCRdist distances among GMM-specific receptors from T cells that were either sorted ex vivo or expanded in vitro. Each clinical repertoire received a mean NN-distance score, defined as the average TCRdist to the nearest 10% of tetramer-positive reference sequences. To compute GEM TCR motif frequency, the fraction of unique TCRs matching known GEM sequences by V/J usage and CDR3 length was calculated. Linear discriminant analysis with leave-one-out cross-validation, implemented in scikit-learn, was used to classify active tuberculosis. Imported from immuneACCESS, the table was reduced by TCRdb to in-frame sequences with V and J called. These copies leave out some clones; in studies compared against another copy, an unresolved V gene accounts for under half, and the cause of the remainder is not known. V and J calls and clone size come straight from that table; D and trimming were deduced from the DNA. The sample includes 25,000 to 35,000 clones, with roughly nine tenths observed a single time. The ten largest clones represent 6.8% of the sample.

This specimen's time point label, interpreted: new active TB diagnosis, blood taken before or within 7 days of starting treatment. The patients with active tuberculosis were newly diagnosed, HIV-seronegative South African adults aged 18 years or older. Active tuberculosis was confirmed by positive sputum smear microscopy and/or positive M. tuberculosis culture. Immunosequencing of unsorted cryopreserved PBMC covered, on average, roughly 93,000 T cells per clinical donor. On this clone itself: The antigen it binds to is not known. Base qualities are missing; no much larger clone stands one base away.

Trimming takes 1 base from V and 5 bases from J, and the germline ends sit 14 bases apart. There are 14 amino acids in the CDR3, from cysteine to phenylalanine inclusive. Kept here is only the CDR3 DNA, which spans 42 bases and is read in frame from base 1. The germline V gene supplies CDR1 SQVTM and CDR2 ANQGSEA. This chain joins TRBV29-1 to TRBJ1-2, and possibly TRBD1, on 6 matching bases. The sequencing here drew on PBMCs, taken at tuberculosis diagnosis. This clonotype was sampled from an adult with tuberculosis. The nucleotide sequence is given as TGCAGCGTTGAAGCTGGGGACACCAATTATGGCTACACCTTC. Its protein product is CSVEAGDTNYGYTF. The reference TRBV29-1 and TRBJ1-2 proteins fill in what lies around the CDR3, so the full variable domain reads SAVISQKPSRDICQRGTSLTIQCQVDSQVTMMFWYRQQPGQSLTLIATANQGSEATYESGFVIDKFPISRPNLTFSTLTVSNMSPEDSSIYLCSVEAGDTNYGYTFGSGTRLTVV.